The 4 T cell receptor beta chains reported below all come from one sample, sequenced in a study of PD-1 blockade in classical Hodgkin lymphoma. Method: immunoSEQ multiplex PCR; TCRdb's copy keeps in-frame clones and lacks some. The sample shows about 39,000 clones, 77% of them seen only once. The sample's time point: cycle 4 day 1 (C4D1), after around six weeks of nivolumab. Every one of the patients relapsed after autologous stem cell transplantation (brentuximab vedotin exposure was variable). The sequencing here drew on peripheral blood mononuclear cells (PBMCs), taken before the fourth cycle of nivolumab. The receptors shown here come from a human donor with classical Hodgkin lymphoma.

The chain couples TRBV5-8 to TRBJ2-3; 7 nucleotides line up with TRBD2. V lost 4 bases, J lost 0 bases, and 11 bases stayed unmatched. The CDR3 contains 17 residues. CDR1 is SGHTS and CDR2 is YDEGEE in the germline V gene. The DNA for the CDR3 is TGTGCCAGCAGCCGCCCGGTTGGTAGCGGGAGCACAGATACGCAGTATTTT. Protein product: CASSRPVGSGSTDTQYF.

The chain carries TRBV6-6 and TRBJ1-2; D call uncertain. V shed 8 bases and J shed 0 bases, with 4 bases lying between them. The germline gives CDR1 MNHNY, CDR2 SVGAGI (reference sequence). The CDR3 runs 11 residues. CDR3 residues: CASRTNYGYTF. In DNA, the CDR3 is TGTGCCAGCCGGACTAACTATGGCTACACCTTC.

This chain uses TRBV4-3 with TRBJ1-1, with D unresolved. Germline lookup yields CDR1 LGHNA and CDR2 YSLEER. The V end was cut by 1 base, the J end by 0 bases, with 6 bases between. This CDR3 is 14 amino acids long. CDR3 amino acids: CASSQGRMNTEAFF. The DNA of the CDR3 is TGCGCCAGCAGCCAAGGGAGGATGAACACTGAAGCTTTCTTT.

This sequence joins TRBV4-3 and TRBJ1-4; D gene unclear. CDR1 LGHNA and CDR2 YSLEER come from the germline V gene. CDR3 length: 14 residues. Trimming removed 2 bases from V and 5 bases from J, with 9 bases in between. The DNA of the CDR3 is TGCGCCAGCAGCCAAATTGGCGGAAATGAAAAACTGTTTTTT. It translates to CASSQIGGNEKLFF.